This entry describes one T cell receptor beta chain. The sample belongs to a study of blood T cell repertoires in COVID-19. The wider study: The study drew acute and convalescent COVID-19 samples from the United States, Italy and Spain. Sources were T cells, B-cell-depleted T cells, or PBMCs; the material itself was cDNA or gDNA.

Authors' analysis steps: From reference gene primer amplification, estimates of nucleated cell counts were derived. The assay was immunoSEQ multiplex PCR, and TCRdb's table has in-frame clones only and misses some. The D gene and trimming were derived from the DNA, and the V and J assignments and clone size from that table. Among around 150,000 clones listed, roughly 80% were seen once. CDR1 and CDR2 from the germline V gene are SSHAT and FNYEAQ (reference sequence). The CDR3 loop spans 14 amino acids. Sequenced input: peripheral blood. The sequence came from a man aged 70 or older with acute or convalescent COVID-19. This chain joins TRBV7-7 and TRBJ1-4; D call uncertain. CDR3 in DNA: TGTGCTAGCCGCCGACGGGTAGGCGCTGAAAAACTGTTTTTT. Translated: CASRRRVGAEKLFF.